This is a list of T cell receptor beta chains from one sample in a study of regulatory T cells in long-lasting Graves disease. MiXCR, run by TCRdb on the multiplex PCR reads, gives a single entry per CDR3 protein. Of approximately 400,000 distinct CDR3 sequences in the sample, around 20% were seen once. The sequencing here drew on peripheral blood mononuclear cells (PBMCs), taken when the disease was refractory, from a patient treated with antithyroid drugs. The receptors stem from a female donor with Graves disease. Each CDR3 is given with its conserved first and last residue. The order of the fields is J gene, D gene, clone size, V gene, CDR3 protein, CDR3 DNA. A D gene is named only where the DNA matches it firmly. The listing skips clone size in some rows; elsewhere it reads once, few, many or a size class.

j_call: TRBJ2-1; d_call: -; clone_size: -; v_call: TRBV18; cdr3_aa: CASSSTNSYNEQFF; cdr3_nt: TGTGCCAGCTCATCGACCAATTCCTACAATGAGCAGTTCTTC
j_call: TRBJ1-2; d_call: -; clone_size: -; v_call: TRBV30; cdr3_aa: CAWNPGHIRSGYTF; cdr3_nt: TGTGCCTGGAATCCGGGACATATTAGGTCCGGCTACACCTTC
j_call: TRBJ1-5; d_call: -; clone_size: many; v_call: TRBV28; cdr3_aa: CASSLPEGLGNQPQHF; cdr3_nt: TGTGCCAGCAGTTTACCGGAGGGGCTTGGCAATCAGCCCCAGCATTTT
j_call: TRBJ1-1; d_call: -; clone_size: many; v_call: TRBV27; cdr3_aa: CASRQRQNTEAFF; cdr3_nt: TGTGCCAGCAGGCAGCGACAGAACACTGAAGCTTTCTTT
j_call: TRBJ2-2; d_call: TRBD2; clone_size: -; v_call: TRBV7-8; cdr3_aa: CASSRRTSGSIGELFF; cdr3_nt: TGTGCCAGCAGCCGGAGGACTAGCGGGAGTATCGGGGAGCTGTTTTTT
j_call: TRBJ1-2; d_call: TRBD1; clone_size: few; v_call: TRBV29-1; cdr3_aa: CSVELYRGNGYTF; cdr3_nt: TGCAGCGTTGAACTATACAGGGGTAATGGCTACACCTTC
j_call: TRBJ2-7; d_call: TRBD2; clone_size: -; v_call: TRBV5-1; cdr3_aa: CASNLAGETYEQYF; cdr3_nt: TGCGCCAGCAACCTAGCGGGAGAGACCTACGAGCAGTACTTC
j_call: TRBJ2-5; d_call: -; clone_size: few; v_call: TRBV19; cdr3_aa: CASSIGLLPETQYF; cdr3_nt: TGTGCCAGTAGTATCGGCCTCCTCCCCGAGACCCAGTACTTC
j_call: TRBJ2-3; d_call: -; clone_size: many; v_call: TRBV11-1; cdr3_aa: CASSLDVYQSDTQYF; cdr3_nt: TGTGCCAGCAGCTTAGACGTCTACCAAAGTGATACGCAGTATTTT
j_call: TRBJ2-5; d_call: TRBD2; clone_size: few; v_call: TRBV7-9; cdr3_aa: CASSPTTTGLADKETQYF; cdr3_nt: TGTGCCAGCAGCCCCACTACAACCGGACTAGCGGACAAAGAGACCCAGTACTTC
j_call: TRBJ1-5; d_call: -; clone_size: -; v_call: TRBV20-1; cdr3_aa: CSASRGDQPQHF; cdr3_nt: TGCAGTGCTAGCAGGGGAGATCAGCCCCAGCATTTT
j_call: TRBJ1-4; d_call: -; clone_size: -; v_call: TRBV20-1; cdr3_aa: CSASVRATSEKLFF; cdr3_nt: TGCAGTGCTAGCGTTAGGGCAACTAGTGAAAAACTGTTTTTT
j_call: TRBJ1-5; d_call: -; clone_size: many; v_call: TRBV2; cdr3_aa: CASSELAGGNQPQHF; cdr3_nt: TGTGCCAGCAGTGAACTCGCAGGAGGCAATCAGCCCCAGCATTTT
j_call: TRBJ2-1; d_call: TRBD1; clone_size: few; v_call: TRBV12-5; cdr3_aa: CASGLGQGVGSEQFF; cdr3_nt: TGTGCTAGTGGTTTGGGACAGGGTGTTGGAAGTGAGCAGTTCTTC
j_call: TRBJ1-1; d_call: -; clone_size: few; v_call: TRBV29-1; cdr3_aa: CSVQLSDTEAFF; cdr3_nt: TGCAGCGTTCAACTTTCTGACACTGAAGCTTTCTTT
j_call: TRBJ2-1; d_call: TRBD2; clone_size: few; v_call: TRBV27; cdr3_aa: CASSFSTSGRVGEQFF; cdr3_nt: TGTGCCAGCAGTTTCTCAACTAGCGGGAGGGTGGGTGAGCAGTTCTTC
j_call: TRBJ2-7; d_call: TRBD2; clone_size: many; v_call: TRBV5-1; cdr3_aa: CASSPRTKTSASSYEQYF; cdr3_nt: TGCGCCAGCAGCCCTAGGACGAAGACTAGCGCAAGCTCCTACGAGCAGTACTTC
j_call: TRBJ1-2; d_call: -; clone_size: once; v_call: TRBV7-3; cdr3_aa: CASSYMGANGYTF; cdr3_nt: TGTGCCAGCAGCTATATGGGGGCGAATGGCTACACCTTC
j_call: TRBJ2-4; d_call: -; clone_size: -; v_call: TRBV5-6; cdr3_aa: CASSLMGIGNIQYF; cdr3_nt: TGTGCCAGCAGCTTGATGGGGATTGGAAACATTCAGTACTTC
j_call: TRBJ1-2; d_call: TRBD1; clone_size: -; v_call: TRBV5-1; cdr3_aa: CASSPGDRDGYTF; cdr3_nt: TGCGCCAGCAGCCCCGGCGACAGGGATGGCTACACCTTC